These 27 T cell receptor beta chains were all obtained from the same sample, sequenced in a study of molecular identifiers for immune sequencing clone quantification. TCRdb reprocessed the PCR reads with MiXCR, giving one entry per CDR3 protein. The sample holds about 500,000 distinct CDR3 sequences, over 20% seen once. The sequenced sample was naive CD8+ T cells from blood, with Jurkat cell RNA spiked in. Indicated subset: FACS-sorted CD8+CD4-CCR7+CD45RA+ naive T cells. The origin of the receptors is a human donor in good health. Some libraries in this study had Jurkat cell RNA spiked in.

This clonotype came up many times. The rearrangement links TRBV6-1 to TRBJ2-5; tentative D call: TRBD1 (6 bases). CDR1 MNHNS and CDR2 SASEGT come from the germline V gene. The length of the CDR3 is 16 residues. Trimming pared 7 bases from V and 5 bases from J, leaving 23 bases between. Written as DNA, the CDR3 is TGTGCCAGCACCGAACTTGAGGGCTTCGGACAGGAGACCCAGTACTTC. It encodes CASTELEGFGQETQYF.

This clonotype was picked up a small number of times. This chain joins TRBV21-1 and TRBJ1-1. TRBV21-1 is flagged as a pseudogene. This CDR3 has 14 amino acids. CDR3 amino acids: CASSKAVVNTEAFF. Here the CDR3 DNA reads TGTGCCAGCAGCAAAGCGGTAGTGAACACTGAAGCTTTCTTT.

Comment on this clonotype: The CDR3 carries no conserved terminal phenylalanine or tryptophan, so it likely arises from a read error. The chain has TRBV6-5 and TRBJ2-5; 7 bases line up with TRBD2. The ends lost 5 bases at V and 0 bases at J; junction bases unmatched: 6. The CDR3 loop spans 15 amino acids. Germline V gene lookup returns CDR1 MNHEY and CDR2 SVGAGI. The DNA for the CDR3 is TGTGCCAGCAGTACTACCGGGACTAACCAAGAGACCCAGTACCTC. The encoded protein is CASSTTGTNQETQYL.

The chain has TRBV19 and TRBJ1-1, with 12 bases identical to TRBD1. The V segment lost 5 bases and the J segment 1 base; nucleotides outside the gene matches: 5. Germline V gives CDR1 LNHDA, CDR2 SQIVND (reference sequence). CDR3 length: 16 residues. The CDR3, as DNA: TGTGCCAGTAGTGAGGGACAGGGGGCCCCGAACACTGAAGCTTTCTTT. Translated, it gives CASSEGQGAPNTEAFF.

The sample holds many counts of this clonotype. The chain carries TRBV6-2 or TRBV6-3 and TRBJ1-1; the D is unclear. This CDR3 has 16 residues. Germline V gene lookup returns CDR1 MNHEY and CDR2 SVGEGT. V was cut by 6 bases and J by 5 bases, with 22 bases left in between. The CDR3 sequence is CASSLTYSTRMTEAFF. The CDR3, as DNA: TGTGCCAGCAGCCTTACCTACTCCACTAGAATGACTGAAGCTTTCTTT.

This clonotype was seen many times. The rearrangement uses TRBV6-2 or TRBV6-3 and TRBJ1-5; D not resolved. CDR3 length: 13 amino acids. The ends were cut back, 6 bases at V and 4 bases at J, with 10 bases in the middle. Germline V lookup: CDR1 MNHEY, CDR2 SVGEGT. The chain's CDR3 is CASSVWGNQPQHF. The CDR3, as DNA: TGTGCCAGCAGCGTCTGGGGAAATCAGCCCCAGCATTTT.

J is TRBJ2-7 and V is TRBV9; D unclear. Trimming took 0 bases from V and 0 from J, leaving 7 bases between them. CDR3 length: 14 residues. Germline V lookup: CDR1 SGDLS, CDR2 YYNGEE. CDR3 coding DNA: TGTGCCAGCAGCGTAGAATTTAACTCCTACGAGCAGTACTTC. Its protein is CASSVEFNSYEQYF.

This clonotype was seen at least ten times. The chain carries TRBV7-2 and TRBJ2-7, with D perhaps TRBD1 (5 bases). Germline V gene sequence: CDR1 SGHTA, CDR2 FQGNSA. The CDR3 covers 14 residues. V lost 3 bases and J lost 5, with 14 bases in between. CDR3 DNA sequence: TGTGCCAGCAGCTTTGGGGCTGTCTCGGACGAGCAGTACTTC. It translates to CASSFGAVSDEQYF.

The chain has TRBV20-1 and TRBJ2-7; 8 positions agree with TRBD2. V lost 4 bases to trimming and J lost 2 bases; unmatched junction nucleotides: 4. There are 13 residues in the CDR3. Germline V gene sequence: CDR1 DFQATT, CDR2 SNEGSKA (reference sequence). Here the CDR3 reads CSAISSGAYEQYF. As DNA, the CDR3 is TGCAGTGCTATTAGTAGCGGGGCCTACGAGCAGTACTTC.

The chain has TRBV28 and TRBJ2-7; TRBD1 matches at 9 bases. Germline assignment: CDR1 MDHEN and CDR2 SYDVKM. The junction had 8 bases not matched to a gene; V was cut back by 6 bases and J by 5 bases. The CDR3 is made up of 14 amino acids. The CDR3 loop reads CASSWTGERHEQYF. The CDR3 bases are TGTGCCAGCAGCTGGACAGGGGAGCGCCACGAGCAGTACTTC.

The chain recombines TRBV5-5 with TRBJ2-2; 14 bases match TRBD2. CDR3 size: 18 residues. Germline CDR1 SGHKS, CDR2 YYEKEE (reference sequence). V lost 3 bases and J lost 1; bases outside the gene matches: 5. The CDR3 DNA reads TGTGCCAGCAGCTACAGGACTAGCGGGGGGAAGAACACCGGGGAGCTGTTTTTT. Translating gives CASSYRTSGGKNTGELFF. Combining the CDR3 with reference TRBV5-5 and TRBJ2-2 gives the whole variable domain DAGVTQSPTHLIKTRGQQVTLRCSPISGHKSVSWYQQVLGQGPQFIFQYYEKEERGRGNFPDRFSARQFPNYSSELNVNALLLGDSALYLCASSYRTSGGKNTGELFFGEGSRLTVL.

The table lists this clonotype with many counts. The V and J genes are TRBV12-3 or TRBV12-4 and TRBJ1-5; TRBD1 matches at 8 bases. V shed 6 bases, J shed 3 bases, and the junction held 7 bases outside the gene matches. The CDR3 runs 15 residues. CDR3 sequence: CASRNGQGSNQPQHF. The CDR3 DNA follows: TGTGCCAGCAGGAACGGACAGGGCTCCAATCAGCCCCAGCATTTT.

The sample holds a few counts of this clonotype. This chain uses TRBV4-3 with TRBJ2-2; D is unresolved. Germline-derived CDR1 and CDR2 are LGHNA and YSLEER. The V end was cut by 0 bases, the J end by 7 bases, with 12 bases between. The CDR3 contains 15 residues. In nucleotides, the CDR3 is TGCGCCAGCAGCCAAGATCGTGTGGGCGGCGGGGAGCTGTTTTTT. Protein product: CASSQDRVGGGELFF.

Ten or more counts support this clonotype. The rearrangement joins TRBV11-2 to TRBJ2-1; 9 positions match TRBD2. Germline trimming cut 2 bases from V and 4 bases from J; bases unmatched to any gene: 6. From germline, CDR1 is SGHAT and CDR2 FQNNGV. The CDR3 has 16 amino acids. CDR3 DNA: TGTGCCAGCAGCTTATTTAAGCGGGAGGCTTACAATGAGCAGTTCTTC. This encodes CASSLFKREAYNEQFF.

J is TRBJ2-5 and V is TRBV2, with D uncertain. The CDR3 length is 15 residues. Germline CDR1 and CDR2: SNHLY and FYNNEI. V dropped 1 base and J dropped 0 bases, with 9 bases sitting between them. CDR3 sequence (DNA): TGTGCCAGCAGTGAAGGAGCTAGGAACCAAGAGACCCAGTACTTC. Translated, it gives CASSEGARNQETQYF.

A remark on this clonotype: A read error may explain this, as a much larger clone is one base away. CDR3 in DNA: TGTGCCAGCAGCTTAAGCTGGAACAGGGACATCCACGAGCAGTACTTC. Translation gives CASSLSWNRDIHEQYF. The rearrangement uses TRBV7-9 and TRBJ2-7; perhaps TRBD1 as D (6 bases). This CDR3 has 16 amino acids. Trimming took off 2 bases at V and 5 bases at J, with 19 bases between the two ends. The V gene's germline CDR1 is SEHNR and CDR2 FQNEAQ (reference sequence).

In its sample, this clonotype was seen a few times. J is TRBJ2-2 and V is TRBV9; tentative D call: TRBD1 (6 bases). The CDR3 is 18 residues long. Germline V lookup: CDR1 SGDLS, CDR2 YYNGEE. Trimming removed 4 bases from V and 6 bases from J, with 25 bases in between. The CDR3 is CASSKPHMMTGESGELFF. Here the CDR3 DNA reads TGTGCCAGCAGCAAACCCCATATGATGACAGGAGAGTCCGGGGAGCTGTTTTTT.

The rearrangement joins TRBV24-1 to TRBJ2-3; 7 bases agree with TRBD2. CDR1 and CDR2 from the germline V gene are KGHDR and SFDVKD. CDR3 length: 16 residues. The V and J ends lost 3 bases and 2 bases, in that order; junction bases with no gene match: 7. The CDR3, as DNA: TGTGCCACCAGTGATGCCAGCGGGGAAAACACAGATACGCAGTATTTT. Amino acids: CATSDASGENTDTQYF.

For this clonotype: Mismatch with germline at one junction end may stem from a read error. The rearrangement links TRBV19 to TRBJ1-1; 8 bases align to TRBD1. This CDR3 comprises 15 residues. Germline loops: CDR1 LNHDA, CDR2 SQIVND (reference sequence). CDR3 in amino acids: CASSIASRGRTGAFF. CDR3 bases: TGTGCCAGTAGTATAGCTAGCAGGGGGCGGACTGGAGCTTTCTTT. The full variable domain, its missing parts supplied by reference TRBV19 and TRBJ1-1, is DGGITQSPKYLFRKEGQNVTLSCEQNLNHDAMYWYRQDPGQGLRLIYYSQIVNDFQKGDIAEGYSVSREKKESFPLTVTSAQKNPTAFYLCASSIASRGRTGAFFGQGTRLTVV.

A few counts support this clonotype. This rearrangement joins TRBV4-1 to TRBJ2-1; TRBD1 matches 9 bases. CDR3 size: 16 residues. Germline CDR1 MGHRA, CDR2 YSYEKL. Trimming cost V 4 bases and J 5 bases; bases outside gene matches: 9. As DNA, the CDR3 is TGCGCCAGCAGCCGATCCACAGGGGGCTTTAACAATGAGCAGTTCTTC. It specifies CASSRSTGGFNNEQFF.

This clonotype was counted many times. This chain connects TRBV7-9 to TRBJ2-3; 14 bases map to TRBD2. The ends lost 5 bases at V and 6 bases at J; junction bases unmatched: 4. Germline V gene data show CDR1 as SEHNR and CDR2 as FQNEAQ (reference sequence). This CDR3 contains 15 residues. The CDR3 reads CASSTRTSGRDTQYF. The CDR3 nucleotides are TGTGCCAGCAGCACTAGGACTAGCGGGAGGGATACGCAGTATTTT.

This clonotype showed up just a few times. J is TRBJ1-1 and V is TRBV12-3 or TRBV12-4; perhaps TRBD1 as D (6 bases). The CDR3 has 13 residues. Trimming took 3 bases from V and 8 from J, leaving 13 bases between them. CDR3 in DNA: TGTGCCAGCAGTTTCGGACAGTTACCCGAAGCTTTCTTT. Protein sequence: CASSFGQLPEAFF.

As concerns this clonotype: Its ends do not fully match the called genes, so a read error is possible. The rearrangement links TRBV7-9 to TRBJ1-3; TRBD1 aligns across 8 bases. The CDR3 loop spans 19 amino acids. Germline CDR1 is SEHNR and CDR2 is FQNEAQ (reference sequence). CDR3 sequence: CASSLAPGVKDRAGNAIYF. The CDR3, as DNA: TGTGCCAGCAGCTTAGCCCCCGGAGTTAAGGACAGGGCTGGAAACGCCATATATTTT.

This clonotype was detected only a few times. V is TRBV6-5 and J is TRBJ2-5, with D unclear. The CDR3 is 13 residues long. CDR1 is MNHEY, CDR2 SVGAGI, per germline. The V end was cut by 7 bases, the J end by 0 bases, with 9 bases between. CDR3 DNA: TGTGCCAGCAAGACGGGCAACCAAGAGACCCAGTACTTC. This translates into CASKTGNQETQYF.

This clonotype was seen at least ten times. This chain joins TRBV5-1 and TRBJ2-7; TRBD1 aligns across 8 bases. The germline CDR1 and CDR2 sequences are SGHRS and YFSETQ. V shed 5 bases, J shed 0 bases, and the junction held 7 bases outside the gene matches. This CDR3 has 15 residues. CDR3 loop: CASRWGTGPSYEQYF. The CDR3 DNA follows: TGCGCCAGCAGGTGGGGGACAGGTCCCTCCTACGAGCAGTACTTC. The whole variable domain, remainder taken from reference TRBV5-1 and TRBJ2-7, is KAGVTQTPRYLIKTRGQQVTLSCSPISGHRSVSWYQQTPGQGLQFLFEYFSETQRNKGNFPGRFSGRQFSNSRSEMNVSTLELGDSALYLCASRWGTGPSYEQYFGPGTRLTVT.

A remark on this clonotype: This sequence may be a read error, since a much larger clone differs from it by one base. The chain is built from TRBV28 and TRBJ2-2; 8 nucleotides align to TRBD2. The CDR3 sequence is 16 residues long. Germline loops: CDR1 MDHEN, CDR2 SYDVKM. The CDR3 DNA follows: TGTGCCAGCAGTCCGTTAGCGGGATCGTTCGCCGGGGAGCCGTTTTTT. Protein: CASSPLAGSFAGEPFF.

Points on this clonotype: One end of the junction fails to match germline, which may point to a read error. CDR3 DNA: TGTGCCAGCTGTCGGGACAGGGGATTGAACACTGATGCTTTCTTT. It is translated as CASCRDRGLNTDAFF. This chain joins TRBV6-5 and TRBJ1-1; TRBD1 aligns across 10 bases. The CDR3 is 15 residues long. The germline V gene has CDR1 MNHEY and CDR2 SVGAGI.